What follows are 2 T cell receptor beta chains derived from one specimen sequenced in a study of blood T cell repertoires in COVID-19. Sequenced by immunoSEQ multiplex PCR; TCRdb stores in-frame clones only, minus some. The table includes about 190,000 clones, nearly 90% detected once. The sequencing input was peripheral blood. These receptors came from a man over 45 with acute or convalescent COVID-19.

The chain employs TRBV9 and TRBJ2-7, with D possibly TRBD2 on 5 matching bases. The CDR3 is 13 amino acids. Trimming stripped 4 bases from V and 6 bases from J, with 14 bases between. Per the germline V gene, CDR1 is SGDLS and CDR2 is YYNGEE. CDR3 coding DNA: TGTGCCAGCAGCCCCGGGGTAGGCCGCGAGCAGTACTTC. Translation: CASSPGVGREQYF.

With respect to this clone: The sample carries other DNA sequences with the same CDR3. V usage is TRBV15 and J usage is TRBJ1-3; D call uncertain. CDR1 LNHNV and CDR2 YYDKDF come from the germline V gene (reference sequence). V lost 0 bases to trimming and J lost 1 base, with 10 bases between them. CDR3 size: 16 residues. The CDR3 sequence is CATSRDRESSGNTIYF. Here the CDR3 DNA reads TGTGCCACCAGCAGAGATCGGGAGTCATCTGGAAACACCATATATTTT. The full variable domain, completed using reference TRBV15 and TRBJ1-3, is DAMVIQNPRYQVTQFGKPVTLSCSQTLNHNVMYWYQQKSSQAPKLLFHYYDKDFNNEADTPDNFQSRRPNTSFCFLDIRSPGLGDTAMYLCATSRDRESSGNTIYFGEGSWLTVV.